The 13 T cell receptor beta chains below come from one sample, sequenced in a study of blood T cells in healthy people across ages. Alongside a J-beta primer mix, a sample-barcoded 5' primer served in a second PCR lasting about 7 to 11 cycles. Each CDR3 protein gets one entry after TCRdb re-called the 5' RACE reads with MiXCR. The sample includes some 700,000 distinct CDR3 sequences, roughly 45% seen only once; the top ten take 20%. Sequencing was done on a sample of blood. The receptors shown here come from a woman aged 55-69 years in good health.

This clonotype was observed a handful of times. DNA of the CDR3: TGTGCCAGCACCACTAGCGGGAGGGCCAATTTCGAGCAGTACTTC. Translation: CASTTSGRANFEQYF. The J gene is TRBJ2-7, the V gene TRBV28; 13 bases are a match to TRBD2. The V segment lost 7 bases and the J segment 6 bases; nucleotides outside the gene matches: 9. CDR3 length equals 15 residues. Germline assignment: CDR1 MDHEN and CDR2 SYDVKM.

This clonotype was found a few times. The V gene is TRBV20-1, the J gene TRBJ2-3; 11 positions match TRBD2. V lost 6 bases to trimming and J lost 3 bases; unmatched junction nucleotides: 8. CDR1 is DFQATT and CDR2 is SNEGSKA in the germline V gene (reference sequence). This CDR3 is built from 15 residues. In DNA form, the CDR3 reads TGCAGTGCCCTTAGCGGGGGGGTGGGGACAGATACGCAGTATTTT. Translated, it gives CSALSGGVGTDTQYF.

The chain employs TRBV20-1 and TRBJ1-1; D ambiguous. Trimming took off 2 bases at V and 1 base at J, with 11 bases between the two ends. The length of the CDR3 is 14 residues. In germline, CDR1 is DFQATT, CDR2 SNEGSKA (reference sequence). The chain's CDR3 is CSARRTETNTEAFF. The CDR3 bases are TGCAGTGCTAGAAGAACAGAGACGAACACTGAAGCTTTCTTT.

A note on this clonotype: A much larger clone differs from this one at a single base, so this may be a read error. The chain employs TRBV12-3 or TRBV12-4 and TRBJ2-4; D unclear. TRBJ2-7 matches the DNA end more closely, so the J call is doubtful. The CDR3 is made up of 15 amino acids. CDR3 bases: TGTGCCAGCAACTCTACCTCAATCCCGTCCTACGAGCAGTACTTC. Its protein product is CASNSTSIPSYEQYF.

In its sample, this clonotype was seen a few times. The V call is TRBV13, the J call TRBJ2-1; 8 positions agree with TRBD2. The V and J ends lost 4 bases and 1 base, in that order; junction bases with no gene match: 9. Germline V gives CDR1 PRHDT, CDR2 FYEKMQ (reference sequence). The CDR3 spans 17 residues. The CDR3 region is CASSSDSAGESYNEQFF. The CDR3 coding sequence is TGTGCCAGCAGCTCGGACTCAGCGGGAGAGTCCTACAATGAGCAGTTCTTC.

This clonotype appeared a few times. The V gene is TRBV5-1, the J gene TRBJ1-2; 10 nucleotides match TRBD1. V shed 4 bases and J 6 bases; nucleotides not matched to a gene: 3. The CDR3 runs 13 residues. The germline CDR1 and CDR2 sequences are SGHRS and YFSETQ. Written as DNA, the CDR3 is TGCGCCAGCAGCGATGACAGGGGGCATGGCTACACCTTC. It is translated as CASSDDRGHGYTF.

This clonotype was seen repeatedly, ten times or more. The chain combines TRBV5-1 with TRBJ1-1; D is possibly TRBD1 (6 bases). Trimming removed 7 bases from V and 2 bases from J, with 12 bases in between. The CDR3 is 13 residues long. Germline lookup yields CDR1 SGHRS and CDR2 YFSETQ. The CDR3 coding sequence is TGCGCCAGCTCCGGGACACTTAACACTGAAGCTTTCTTT. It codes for CASSGTLNTEAFF.

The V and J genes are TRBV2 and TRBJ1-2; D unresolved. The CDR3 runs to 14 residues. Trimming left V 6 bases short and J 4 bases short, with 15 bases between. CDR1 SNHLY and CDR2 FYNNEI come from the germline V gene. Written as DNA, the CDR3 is TGTGCCAGCAGGCGGACGGCGGAGATCTATGGCTACACCTTC. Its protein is CASRRTAEIYGYTF.

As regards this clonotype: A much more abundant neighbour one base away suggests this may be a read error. For the CDR3, the DNA is TGCGGCGGTACCGGGACAGGGAAAGGGGAGCAGTACTTC. This sequence encodes CGGTGTGKGEQYF. The chain links TRBV29-1 to TRBJ2-7; 9 bases agree with TRBD1. The CDR3 extends over 13 amino acids. CDR1 and CDR2 (germline): SQVTM, ANQGSEA.

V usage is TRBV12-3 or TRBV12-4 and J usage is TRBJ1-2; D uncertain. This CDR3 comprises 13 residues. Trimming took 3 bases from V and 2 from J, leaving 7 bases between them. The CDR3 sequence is CASSFGVNYGYTF. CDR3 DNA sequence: TGTGCCAGCAGTTTCGGGGTGAACTATGGCTACACCTTC.

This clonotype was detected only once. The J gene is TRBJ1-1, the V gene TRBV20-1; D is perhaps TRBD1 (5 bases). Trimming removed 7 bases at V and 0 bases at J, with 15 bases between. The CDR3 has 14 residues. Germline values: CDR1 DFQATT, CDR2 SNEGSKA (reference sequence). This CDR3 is CSVPAGPMNTEAFF. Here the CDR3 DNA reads TGCAGTGTCCCCGCGGGGCCAATGAACACTGAAGCTTTCTTT.

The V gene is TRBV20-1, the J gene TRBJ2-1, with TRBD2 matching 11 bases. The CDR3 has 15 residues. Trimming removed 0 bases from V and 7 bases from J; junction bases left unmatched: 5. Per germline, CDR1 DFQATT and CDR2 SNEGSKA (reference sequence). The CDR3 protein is CSARDLAGGWNEQFF. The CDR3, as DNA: TGCAGTGCTAGAGATCTAGCGGGAGGTTGGAATGAGCAGTTCTTC.

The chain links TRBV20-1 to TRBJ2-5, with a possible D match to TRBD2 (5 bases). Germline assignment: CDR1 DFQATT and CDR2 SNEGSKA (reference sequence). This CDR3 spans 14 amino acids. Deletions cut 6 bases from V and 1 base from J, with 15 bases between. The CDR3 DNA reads TGCAGTGCCACGAGGGCTAGAGGCCAAGAGACCCAGTACTTC. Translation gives CSATRARGQETQYF.